The T cell receptor (beta chain) described here comes from a study of cytomegalovirus exposure and HLA in healthy donors. Overall study context: Samples from HLA-typed donors yielded about 85 million unique TCRs in an early data release.

General observations from the study: Researchers reported from a later analysis that most CMV-associated TCR beta chains appeared HLA-restricted. Most TCR sequences were seen very rarely across donors, but some public TCRs occurred in many.

Trimming removed 6 bases at V and 3 bases at J, with 12 bases between. CDR3 length equals 14 residues. Germline V gives CDR1 MDHEN, CDR2 SYDVKM. A word on this clone: No antigen is known for it.

The PCR contained 60 Vbeta and 13 Jbeta primers. Here immunoSEQ multiplex PCR was the method, and the copy in TCRdb shows in-frame clones only, minus some. Seen in this sample are roughly 120,000 clones; the ten most common clones hold around 3.6%. The chain joins TRBV28 to TRBJ1-3; tentative D call: TRBD1 (6 bases). The sample comprised PBMCs. The receptor's source is a young man in good health and CMV-seronegative. CDR3 DNA sequence: TGTGCCAGCAGAAAACAGGGTAATGGAAACACCATATATTTT. Residues: CASRKQGNGNTIYF.